This section outlines one T cell receptor (beta chain) sequence together with its context. Those who participated ranged in age from roughly 18 to 100 years and resided in about two dozen US areas. These data come from a study of blood T cell repertoires in COVID-19. Here immunoSEQ multiplex PCR was the method, and the copy in TCRdb shows in-frame clones only, minus some. The sample consists of about 320,000 clones, 90% of them appearing once. Germline V gives CDR1 SGHRS, CDR2 YFSETQ. The CDR3 spans 15 residues. V was trimmed by 4 bases and J by 8 bases, leaving 19 bases between them. The TCR sequence derives from a man aged 60 to 75 who had recovered from COVID-19. The rearrangement uses TRBV5-1 and TRBJ2-1; the D gene is possibly TRBD2 (5 bases). Material for sequencing was PBMCs or T cells enriched from blood (not recorded which). The CDR3 DNA reads as TGCGCCAGCAGCCCCGTTTGGGAGTCCTTCTATGAGCAGTTCTTC. It specifies CASSPVWESFYEQFF.